This T cell receptor (beta chain) was observed in a study of blood T cell repertoires in COVID-19. About the study: T cells, B-cell-depleted T cells, or PBMCs supplied cDNA or gDNA.

V lost 0 bases to trimming and J lost 4 bases, with 19 bases between them. This CDR3 comprises 17 residues. Germline CDR1 and CDR2: LGHDT and YNNKEL (reference sequence). Adults between about 18 and 89 years of age took part from more than 20 US areas. Recovered status in Cohort 3 required two negative PCRs, clearance, or symptom resolution. Assay: immunoSEQ multiplex PCR; the TCRdb copy retains only in-frame clones and omits some. The profile covers under 350,000 clones, with around nine tenths appearing a single time and roughly 2.5% taken by the ten largest. This clonotype was obtained from a man aged 55 to 70 who had recovered from COVID-19. Sequenced input: PBMCs or T cells enriched from blood (not recorded which). The chain combines TRBV3-1 (or the pseudogene TRBV3-2) with TRBJ2-7; tentatively, D is TRBD1 (6 bases). CDR3 residues: CASSQDPRGGDGYEQYF. The CDR3 coding sequence is TGTGCCAGCAGCCAAGATCCAAGAGGGGGAGATGGTTACGAGCAGTACTTC.